A single sample is the source of the 21 T cell receptor beta chains below, sequenced in a study of cytomegalovirus exposure and HLA in healthy donors. Amplification used 60 Vbeta primers and 13 Jbeta primers. Profiling relied on immunoSEQ multiplex PCR, and the TCRdb table lists in-frame clones only, not all of them. The sample has roughly 150,000 clones; approximately 70% are singletons. The sequenced sample was PBMCs. All receptors derive from a young woman in good health and CMV-seropositive.

The J gene is TRBJ2-1, the V gene TRBV5-1, with D uncertain. V dropped 4 bases and J dropped 12 bases, with 11 bases sitting between them. Germline assignment: CDR1 SGHRS and CDR2 YFSETQ. This CDR3 has 11 residues. The CDR3 region is CASSRGEGQFF. The CDR3 coding sequence is TGCGCCAGCAGCCGCGGTGAAGGGCAGTTCTTC.

The chain combines TRBV7-9 with TRBJ1-2; TRBD1 matches 8 bases. V was clipped by 5 bases and J by 4 bases; unmatched bases: 6. Germline CDR1 is SEHNR and CDR2 is FQNEAQ (reference sequence). This CDR3 spans 14 amino acids. In DNA, the CDR3 is TGTGCCAGCAGCCAAACAGGGGGTGGCTATGGCTACACCTTC. Translation: CASSQTGGGYGYTF.

This clone was seen a single time. The chain couples TRBV5-4 to TRBJ1-2, with TRBD1 matching over 9 bases. The CDR3 has 13 residues. With V trimmed by 0 bases and J by 7 bases, 1 base remained unmatched. Looked up from germline, CDR1 is SGHNT and CDR2 is YYREEE (reference sequence). The CDR3 region is CASSLDRGPGYTF. The CDR3 nucleotides read TGTGCCAGCAGCTTGGACAGGGGGCCTGGCTACACCTTC.

About this clone: Relative to the germline gene, one junction end is altered; a read error may explain this. The V gene is TRBV5-1, the J gene TRBJ2-3; 11 bases line up with TRBD2. Germline values: CDR1 SGHRS, CDR2 YFSETQ. This CDR3 region has 14 residues. The CDR3, as DNA: TGCGCCAGCAGCGCCGGGACTAGCGGATACCGTGGGGATTTT. As protein: CASSAGTSGYRGDF.

The genes are TRBV11-3 and TRBJ2-6; D is unclear. The V and J ends lost 0 bases and 0 bases respectively, with 12 bases between them. The CDR3 consists of 18 residues. The germline V gene has CDR1 SGHNT and CDR2 YENEEA. In DNA form, the CDR3 reads TGTGCCAGCAGCTTAGAGTCGAGTCTCCACTCTGGGGCCAACGTCCTGACTTTC. Residues: CASSLESSLHSGANVLTF.

The chain couples TRBV4-1 to TRBJ1-2; D unresolved. Germline lookup yields CDR1 MGHRA and CDR2 YSYEKL. V was cut by 4 bases and J by 2 bases, with 11 bases left in between. CDR3 length: 14 residues. This chain's CDR3 is CASSLQSANYGYTF. The CDR3, as DNA: TGCGCCAGCAGCCTCCAATCCGCGAACTATGGCTACACCTTC.

A single count supports this clone. The J gene is TRBJ1-5, the V gene TRBV18; a weak D match, TRBD1 (5 bases). Germline CDR1 is KGHSH and CDR2 is LQKENI. CDR3 length equals 17 residues. V was trimmed by 5 bases and J by 0 bases, leaving 17 bases between them. The CDR3 is CASSSTRAGDSNQPQHF. In DNA, the CDR3 is TGTGCCAGCTCATCTACGAGGGCGGGGGATAGCAATCAGCCCCAGCATTTT.

V gene TRBV6-1 combines with J gene TRBJ2-7, with 10 bases fitting TRBD1. With 2 bases clipped from V and 3 bases from J, the junction kept 4 bases outside the gene matches. Germline CDR1 and CDR2: MNHNS and SASEGT. The CDR3 runs to 15 residues. This CDR3 is CASSERDRGHYEQYF. Here the CDR3 DNA reads TGTGCCAGCAGTGAAAGGGACAGGGGACACTACGAGCAGTACTTC.

The table lists this clone with a count of one. The chain employs TRBV30 and TRBJ2-3, with TRBD1 as a possible D gene (6 bases). CDR3 length: 14 amino acids. From germline, CDR1 is GTSNPN and CDR2 SVGIG (reference sequence). V gave up 1 base and J gave up 4 bases, with 12 bases separating them. CDR3 nucleotide sequence: TGTGCCTGGAGTGGACAGGAACGCGCAGATACGCAGTATTTT. This translates into CAWSGQERADTQYF.

The chain recombines TRBV19 with TRBJ2-7; D gene ambiguous. CDR3 length equals 14 residues. Trimming removed 3 bases at V and 2 bases at J, with 11 bases between. Germline CDR1 reads LNHDA; CDR2 reads SQIVND (reference sequence). Here the CDR3 DNA reads TGTGCCAGTAGTATTAACGGAGCCCCCTACGAGCAGTACTTC. This encodes CASSINGAPYEQYF.

This chain connects TRBV7-9 to TRBJ2-2; D ambiguous. CDR3 length: 14 residues. V dropped 8 bases and J dropped 8 bases, with 18 bases sitting between them. CDR1 is SEHNR and CDR2 is FQNEAQ in the germline V gene (reference sequence). The DNA of the CDR3 is TGTGCCAGCGAACCTAGTCAAGTGGCGGGGGAGCTGTTTTTT. It yields the protein CASEPSQVAGELFF. Full variable domain (rest looked up from reference TRBV7-9 and TRBJ2-2): DTGVSQNPRHKITKRGQNVTFRCDPISEHNRLYWYRQTLGQGPEFLTYFQNEAQLEKSRLLSDRFSAERPKGSFSTLEIQRTEQGDSAMYLCASEPSQVAGELFFGEGSRLTVL.

The J gene is TRBJ2-7, the V gene TRBV7-8; the D gene is possibly TRBD1 (5 bases). The germline V and J ends were trimmed by 0 bases and 2 bases, with 17 bases remaining between them. In germline, CDR1 is SGHVS, CDR2 FQNEAQ. CDR3 length equals 17 residues. This CDR3 reads CASSLALGRELTYEQYF. The CDR3 DNA reads TGTGCCAGCAGCTTAGCGTTAGGCAGGGAACTCACCTACGAGCAGTACTTC. The full variable domain, in which reference TRBV7-8 and TRBJ2-7 provide the parts outside the CDR3, is GAGVSQSPRYKVAKRGQDVALRCDPISGHVSLFWYQQALGQGPEFLTYFQNEAQLDKSGLPSDRFFAERPEGSVSTLKIQRTQQEDSAVYLCASSLALGRELTYEQYFGPGTRLTVT.

The chain joins TRBV9 to TRBJ2-1; no definite D call. There are 11 residues in the CDR3. V was pared by 3 bases and J by 7 bases, with 5 bases between. Germline CDR1 SGDLS, CDR2 YYNGEE. The CDR3 reads CASSGGNEQFF. The CDR3 coding sequence is TGTGCCAGCAGCGGAGGTAATGAGCAGTTCTTC.

J is TRBJ1-1 and V is TRBV19, with no clear D. Per the germline V gene, CDR1 is LNHDA and CDR2 is SQIVND (reference sequence). The CDR3 has 13 residues. Trimming cost V 2 bases and J 1 base, with 5 bases left between them. The CDR3 nucleotides are TGTGCCAGTAGTATATCCCAGAACACTGAAGCTTTCTTT. It is translated as CASSISQNTEAFF.

In this sample, this clone turned up a few times. The chain joins TRBV5-1 to TRBJ2-7; TRBD2 aligns across 9 bases. The germline V gene encodes CDR1 SGHRS and CDR2 YFSETQ. J gave up 3 bases and V 2 bases, and 6 bases lay outside the gene matches. CDR3 length: 15 residues. This CDR3 is CASSFSGGSYYEQYF. For the CDR3, the DNA is TGCGCCAGCAGCTTTAGCGGGGGATCCTACTACGAGCAGTACTTC.

The rearrangement joins TRBV7-3 to TRBJ1-6; D might be TRBD1 (6 bases). This CDR3 has 14 residues. V shed 5 bases and J shed 7 bases, with 12 bases lying between them. Germline loops: CDR1 SGHTA, CDR2 FQGTGA. The CDR3 here is CASSPGAPNSPLHF. DNA of the CDR3: TGTGCCAGCAGCCCAGGGGCCCCAAATTCACCCCTCCACTTT.

This clone came up a few times. The chain combines TRBV7-2 with TRBJ1-1; the match to TRBD1 covers 8 bases. The CDR3 covers 19 residues. Germline CDR1 and CDR2: SGHTA and FQGNSA. V lost 2 bases and J lost 0; bases outside the gene matches: 14. CDR3 amino acids: CASSLKSQGARNMNTEAFF. CDR3 bases: TGTGCCAGCAGCTTAAAGTCGCAGGGGGCGAGGAATATGAACACTGAAGCTTTCTTT.

The chain joins TRBV9 to TRBJ2-3, with 7 bases aligning to TRBD2. The CDR3 length is 16 residues. After removal of 2 bases from V and 0 bases from J, the junction contained 6 bases not matched to a gene. The germline CDR1 and CDR2 sequences are SGDLS and YYNGEE. CDR3 region: CASSVQSAGSTDTQYF. The CDR3 bases are TGTGCCAGCAGCGTCCAGTCAGCGGGGAGCACAGATACGCAGTATTTT.

This chain joins TRBV6-6 and TRBJ2-5, with 12 bases matching TRBD2. Trimming cost V 6 bases and J 1 base; bases outside gene matches: 3. The CDR3 covers 15 residues. CDR1 is MNHNY and CDR2 is SVGAGI in the germline V gene (reference sequence). The CDR3 region has the DNA TGTGCCAGCAGATTACTAGCGGGGGGCCAAGAGACCCAGTACTTC. Translated: CASRLLAGGQETQYF.

V and J are TRBV19 and TRBJ1-6; D is undetermined. The CDR3 length is 14 residues. Trimming cost V 5 bases and J 6 bases, with 11 bases left between them. Germline V gives CDR1 LNHDA, CDR2 SQIVND (reference sequence). DNA for the CDR3: TGTGCCAGTAGTTTAGGTGGAGGTAATTCACCCCTCCACTTT. It specifies CASSLGGGNSPLHF.

The chain combines TRBV28 with TRBJ2-7, with 7 bases aligning to TRBD1. V lost 3 bases, J lost 3 bases, and 14 bases stayed unmatched. The CDR3 has 17 residues. Germline-derived CDR1 and CDR2 are MDHEN and SYDVKM. As DNA, the CDR3 is TGTGCCAGCAGTTTGGACCTCAAAGGGACAGCCGGCTACGAGCAGTACTTC. Amino acid sequence: CASSLDLKGTAGYEQYF.